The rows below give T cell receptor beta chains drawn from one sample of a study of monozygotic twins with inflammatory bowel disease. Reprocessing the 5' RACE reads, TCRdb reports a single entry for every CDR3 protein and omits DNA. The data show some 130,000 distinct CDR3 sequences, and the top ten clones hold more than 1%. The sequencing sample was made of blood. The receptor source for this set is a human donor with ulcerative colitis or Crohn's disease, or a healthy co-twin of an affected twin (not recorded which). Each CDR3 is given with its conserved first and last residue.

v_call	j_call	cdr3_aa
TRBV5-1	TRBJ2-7	CASSLAKGSVGEQYF
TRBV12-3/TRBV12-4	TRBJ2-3	CASSLLSGRSDTQYF
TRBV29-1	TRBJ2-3	CSVLLTSGTGDTQYF
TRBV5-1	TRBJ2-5	CASSVSGRGETQYF
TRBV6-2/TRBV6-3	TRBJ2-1	CASTKRQGIWVEQFF
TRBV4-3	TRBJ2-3	CASSQDWTGDNTDTQYF
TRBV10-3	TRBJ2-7	CAISESMVPGDRTSYEQYF
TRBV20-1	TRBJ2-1	CSPSGPAYNEQFF
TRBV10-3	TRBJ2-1	CAIRTGLAENNEQFF
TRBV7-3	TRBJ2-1	CASSFRLAGVSYNEQFF
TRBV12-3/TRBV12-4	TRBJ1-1	CASGRDRVVEAFF
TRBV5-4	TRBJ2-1	CASSPQGGNEQFF
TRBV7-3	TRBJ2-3	CASSSVALSTDTQYF
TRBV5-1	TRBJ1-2	CASSLDSLGYTF
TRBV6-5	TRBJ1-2	CASSYSGAVSGYTF
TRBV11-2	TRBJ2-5	CASSSPDDRDRVGETQYF
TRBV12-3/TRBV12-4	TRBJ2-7	CASSLGGVMNSF
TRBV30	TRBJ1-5	CAWSPDGLNQPQHF
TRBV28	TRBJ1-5	CASGMGASQPQHF
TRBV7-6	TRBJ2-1	CASSLAPSSGHEQFF
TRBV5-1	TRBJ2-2	CASSLRVSGELFF
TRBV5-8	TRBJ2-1	CASSLILGGQGGHNEQFF
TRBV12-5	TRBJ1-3	CASGDDRASGNTIYF
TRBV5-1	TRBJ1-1	CASSRRTGNTEAFF
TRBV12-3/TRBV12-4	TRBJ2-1	CASSLTSGRGNEQFF
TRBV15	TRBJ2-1	CATSGLAGGRSSGSYNEQFF